This passage covers 6 T cell receptor beta chains from one sample sequenced in a study of cytomegalovirus exposure and HLA in healthy donors. Both 60 Vbeta primers and 13 Jbeta primers went into the PCR. Assay used: immunoSEQ multiplex PCR; TCRdb lists only in-frame clones, some missing. This repertoire includes some 80,000 clones. The material sequenced was PBMCs. These receptors all stem from a woman aged 30 to 39 in good health and CMV-seronegative.

Concerning this clone itself: This same CDR3 is encoded by further DNA sequences in the sample. The chain combines TRBV27 with TRBJ1-1; D gene uncertain. CDR3 size: 13 residues. The V gene's germline CDR1 is MNHEY and CDR2 SMNVEV (reference sequence). V lost 3 bases to trimming and J lost 4 bases, with 9 bases between them. The CDR3 DNA reads as TGTGCCAGCAGTTTGGCGGGAGGCACTGAAGCTTTCTTT. Translation gives CASSLAGGTEAFF.

The chain joins TRBV7-2 to TRBJ2-4; D is possibly TRBD1 (6 bases). V was pared by 5 bases and J by 8 bases, with 22 bases between. CDR3 length equals 16 residues. Germline CDR1 SGHTA, CDR2 FQGNSA. CDR3 region: CASSDLTGRVGDIQYF. In nucleotides, the CDR3 is TGTGCCAGCAGCGACCTTACAGGGAGAGTTGGAGACATTCAGTACTTC.

The chain couples TRBV14 to TRBJ1-2; no firm D call. Per germline, CDR1 SGHDN and CDR2 FVKESK. The CDR3 consists of 13 residues. V lost 0 bases and J 5 bases, leaving 7 bases between the germline ends. In nucleotides, the CDR3 is TGTGCCAGCAGCCAAGATTTCCTTTATGGCTACACCTTC. Translating gives CASSQDFLYGYTF.

The gene calls are TRBV27 and TRBJ2-3; TRBD1 might be the D (5 bases). This CDR3 comprises 16 residues. V dropped 0 bases and J dropped 2 bases, with 12 bases sitting between them. Germline V CDR1 and CDR2: MNHEY, SMNVEV (reference sequence). The CDR3: CASSLSGLVITDTQYF. In DNA form, the CDR3 reads TGTGCCAGCAGTTTATCGGGGCTAGTCATCACAGATACGCAGTATTTT.

The chain has TRBV7-8 and TRBJ1-2; a possible D gene is TRBD1 (5 bases). Germline CDR1 reads SGHVS; CDR2 reads FQNEAQ. V shed 7 bases and J shed 6 bases, with 18 bases lying between them. CDR3 length: 14 amino acids. CDR3 sequence reads: CASTRSPGGDGYTF. The CDR3 DNA reads as TGTGCCAGCACCCGCAGCCCCGGGGGGGATGGCTACACCTTC.

V is TRBV11-2 and J is TRBJ1-6; D not resolved. V was cut by 0 bases and J by 10 bases, with 10 bases left in between. CDR3 length equals 14 residues. Germline CDR1 SGHAT, CDR2 FQNNGV. The CDR3: CASSLDLGSSPLHF. CDR3 in DNA: TGTGCCAGCAGCTTAGATTTAGGGAGCTCACCCCTCCACTTT.